A single sample gave rise to the 23 T cell receptor beta chains below, sequenced in a study of glioma-infiltrating T cells after dendritic cell vaccination. Method: immunoSEQ multiplex PCR; TCRdb's copy keeps in-frame clones and lacks some. The sample includes 100,000 to 120,000 clones, around 87% of them seen just once. Time point of the sample: after dendritic cell vaccination, including at tumor progression/relapse. Specimen: blood, collected after dendritic cell vaccination. The receptors were gathered from a human donor with glioblastoma.

V usage is TRBV23-1 and J usage is TRBJ1-5; D call uncertain. TRBV23-1 is classed as an ORF, of uncertain function. V was clipped by 7 bases and J by 3 bases, with 7 bases between them. The CDR3 has 12 amino acids. CDR3 in amino acids: CASKYVNQPQHF. DNA of the CDR3: TGCGCCAGCAAATATGTCAATCAGCCCCAGCATTTT.

The chain recombines TRBV6-5 with TRBJ2-7, with D unresolved. The CDR3 runs 16 residues. CDR1 and CDR2 from the germline V gene are MNHEY and SVGAGI. Between the trimmed V and J ends, which lost 0 bases and 0 bases, there was a span of 12 bases. This chain's CDR3 is CASSYSSTVGSYEQYF. The CDR3 DNA is TGTGCCAGCAGTTACTCGTCAACGGTCGGCTCCTACGAGCAGTACTTC.

Written as DNA, the CDR3 is TGTGCCAGCGGAACCGACAGGGGGCCCTACGAGCAGTACTTC. Its translation: CASGTDRGPYEQYF. The chain combines TRBV2 with TRBJ2-7; 10 nucleotides match TRBD1. The V and J ends lost 8 bases and 2 bases, in that order; junction bases with no gene match: 6. This CDR3 contains 14 residues. Germline assignment: CDR1 SNHLY and CDR2 FYNNEI.

The chain carries TRBV19 and TRBJ2-3, with 10 nucleotides matching TRBD2. CDR1 is LNHDA and CDR2 is SQIVND in the germline V gene (reference sequence). V gave up 1 base and J gave up 2 bases; unmatched junction bases: 3. The CDR3 is 16 amino acids. The CDR3 here is CASSIVAGGPTDTQYF. The DNA of the CDR3 is TGTGCCAGTAGTATAGTAGCGGGAGGCCCCACAGATACGCAGTATTTT.

The chain combines TRBV2 with TRBJ2-1; 12 bases align to TRBD2. With V trimmed by 4 bases and J by 12 bases, 7 bases remained unmatched. The germline CDR1 and CDR2 sequences are SNHLY and FYNNEI. CDR3 length: 14 residues. DNA of the CDR3: TGTGCCAGCAGTGGTCTAGCGGGAGGGGCTGGGCAGTTCTTC. Translating gives CASSGLAGGAGQFF.

The J gene is TRBJ1-2, the V gene TRBV6-4; 7 bases map to TRBD1. This CDR3 spans 15 amino acids. Germline V gene lookup returns CDR1 MRHNA and CDR2 SNTAGT. Germline trimming cut 6 bases from V and 4 bases from J; bases unmatched to any gene: 11. DNA of the CDR3: TGTGCCAGCAGCGTGACGGGACAGTCTATCTATGGCTACACCTTC. Protein product: CASSVTGQSIYGYTF.

This rearrangement joins TRBV15 to TRBJ2-1; TRBD2 matches at 13 bases. J was trimmed by 10 bases and V by 1 base; bases with no gene match: 4. In germline, CDR1 is LNHNV, CDR2 YYDKDF (reference sequence). The CDR3 contains 15 residues. The CDR3, as DNA: TGTGCCACCAGCAGAGGGGGACTAGCGGGAAGGGAGCAGTTCTTC. It specifies CATSRGGLAGREQFF. The full variable domain, with the rest looked up from reference TRBV15 and TRBJ2-1, is DAMVIQNPRYQVTQFGKPVTLSCSQTLNHNVMYWYQQKSSQAPKLLFHYYDKDFNNEADTPDNFQSRRPNTSFCFLDIRSPGLGDTAMYLCATSRGGLAGREQFFGPGTRLTVL.

The chain has TRBV7-6 and TRBJ1-2, with 7 bases fitting TRBD1. Germline V lookup: CDR1 SGHVS, CDR2 FNYEAQ. The CDR3 totals 14 residues. The V segment lost 1 base and the J segment 9 bases; nucleotides outside the gene matches: 8. The CDR3 coding sequence is TGTGCCAGCAGCTTAGAGACAGGGATGAATAGCTACACCTTC. Its translation is CASSLETGMNSYTF. Full variable domain (rest looked up from reference TRBV7-6 and TRBJ1-2): GAGVSQSPRYKVTKRGQDVALRCDPISGHVSLYWYRQALGQGPEFLTYFNYEAQQDKSGLPNDRFSAERPEGSISTLTIQRTEQRDSAMYRCASSLETGMNSYTFGSGTRLTVV.

In this sample, this clone turned up once. The chain is built from TRBV7-9 and TRBJ2-5; 7 positions agree with TRBD1. The germline V gene encodes CDR1 SEHNR and CDR2 FQNEAQ (reference sequence). This CDR3 has 15 amino acids. The ends lost 2 bases at V and 2 bases at J; junction bases unmatched: 5. Written as DNA, the CDR3 is TGTGCCAGCAGCTTACCGCGACAGGGACAAGAGACCCAGTACTTC. It specifies CASSLPRQGQETQYF.

A single count supports this clone. V and J are TRBV5-4 and TRBJ1-2; 9 nucleotides agree with TRBD1. With V trimmed by 4 bases and J by 9 bases, 4 bases remained unmatched. CDR1 and CDR2 (germline): SGHNT, YYREEE (reference sequence). The CDR3 sequence is 12 residues long. CDR3 region: CASSRDRESYTF. The CDR3, as DNA: TGTGCCAGCAGCCGGGACAGGGAGAGCTACACCTTC.

The rearrangement uses TRBV10-2 and TRBJ2-7; 9 positions match TRBD2. This CDR3 comprises 14 residues. J gave up 4 bases and V 7 bases, and 8 bases lay outside the gene matches. Per germline, CDR1 WSHSY and CDR2 SAAADI. This chain's CDR3 is CASMALAGPYEQYF. CDR3 DNA sequence: TGCGCCAGCATGGCGCTAGCGGGACCTTACGAGCAGTACTTC.

The V gene is TRBV4-1, the J gene TRBJ1-5; TRBD1 aligns across 9 bases. The CDR3 covers 15 residues. The germline V gene has CDR1 MGHRA and CDR2 YSYEKL. The junction had 2 bases not matched to a gene; V was cut back by 4 bases and J by 1 base. The CDR3 nucleotides are TGCGCCAGCAGCCCGGGACAGGGAAGCAATCAGCCCCAGCATTTT. It is translated as CASSPGQGSNQPQHF.

The chain is built from TRBV25-1 and TRBJ1-2, with 7 bases lining up with TRBD1. V gave up 1 base and J gave up 4 bases; unmatched junction bases: 12. The length of the CDR3 is 17 residues. Germline V lookup: CDR1 MGHDK, CDR2 SYGVNS. Written as DNA, the CDR3 is TGTGCCAGCAGTGAATCTGTTTTCTATGGGACAGCCTATGGCTACACCTTC. The encoded protein is CASSESVFYGTAYGYTF.

The chain links TRBV11-2 to TRBJ2-7, with D possibly matching TRBD1 (5 bases). Trimming left V 6 bases short and J 5 bases short, with 14 bases between. This CDR3 is built from 13 residues. Germline CDR1 SGHAT, CDR2 FQNNGV. The CDR3 loop reads CASRGPGIDEQYF. DNA of the CDR3: TGTGCCAGCAGGGGGCCTGGGATCGACGAGCAGTACTTC.

The chain employs TRBV5-1 and TRBJ2-1; a possible D gene is TRBD2 (5 bases). Germline assignment: CDR1 SGHRS and CDR2 YFSETQ. Trimming took 1 base from V and 4 from J, leaving 15 bases between them. The CDR3 is 16 amino acids. CDR3: CASSLSPGLTYNEQFF. In DNA, the CDR3 is TGCGCCAGCAGCTTGTCACCCGGACTTACATACAATGAGCAGTTCTTC.

The rearrangement links TRBV4-1 to TRBJ1-3; D gene ambiguous. Trimming shortened V by 0 bases and J by 7 bases, and 13 bases separated the two germline ends. This CDR3 comprises 15 residues. Germline-derived CDR1 and CDR2 are MGHRA and YSYEKL. The CDR3 sequence is CASSQDRGILNTIYF. In nucleotides, the CDR3 is TGCGCCAGCAGCCAAGATCGAGGGATCCTTAACACCATATATTTT.

This clone was recorded a few times. This chain connects TRBV28 to TRBJ2-7; 13 bases fit TRBD2. Germline CDR1 is MDHEN and CDR2 is SYDVKM. With V trimmed by 4 bases and J by 1 base, 10 bases remained unmatched. CDR3 length: 18 amino acids. CDR3 region: CASSSGLAGIIGSYEQYF. The CDR3 nucleotides are TGTGCCAGCAGTTCGGGACTAGCGGGAATCATCGGGTCCTACGAGCAGTACTTC.

The gene calls are TRBV4-1 and TRBJ2-5; unclear D gene. Germline CDR1 reads MGHRA; CDR2 reads YSYEKL. The CDR3 is 11 residues long. Trimming removed 3 bases from V and 5 bases from J, with 4 bases in between. The CDR3 sequence is CASSQRETQYF. The CDR3 DNA is TGCGCCAGCAGCCAGCGGGAGACCCAGTACTTC.

The chain joins TRBV30 to TRBJ2-3; TRBD2 aligns across 7 bases. The ends lost 5 bases at V and 8 bases at J; junction bases unmatched: 13. The CDR3 contains 14 residues. CDR1 GTSNPN and CDR2 SVGIG come from the germline V gene (reference sequence). CDR3 region: CAWLSSGVLGTQYF. The DNA for the CDR3 is TGTGCCTGGTTATCGAGCGGGGTACTCGGTACGCAGTATTTT.

The chain links TRBV7-9 to TRBJ2-5; 7 bases match TRBD2. V shed 3 bases and J 5 bases; nucleotides not matched to a gene: 3. CDR1 and CDR2 (germline): SEHNR, FQNEAQ (reference sequence). This CDR3 has 13 amino acids. For the CDR3, the DNA is TGTGCCAGCAGCTTCCGCGGGGGTGAGACCCAGTACTTC. Protein sequence: CASSFRGGETQYF.

The chain couples TRBV2 to TRBJ2-2; 9 bases line up with TRBD1. The germline CDR1 and CDR2 sequences are SNHLY and FYNNEI. Trimming took 4 bases from V and 7 from J; bases not matched to a gene: 10. The CDR3 length is 16 residues. The CDR3 bases are TGTGCCAGCAGTGCCTACAGGGGGCAGAGCGGCGGGGAGCTGTTTTTT. Translating gives CASSAYRGQSGGELFF.

This chain uses TRBV9 with TRBJ2-7; 10 bases are a match to TRBD2. Germline values: CDR1 SGDLS, CDR2 YYNGEE. The J segment lost 9 bases and the V segment lost 2 bases, leaving 11 bases of the junction unmatched. This CDR3 spans 15 amino acids. CDR3 bases: TGTGCCAGCAGCGTCCGCTTTTCTTTAGCGGGAGGGCAGTACTTC. Amino acids: CASSVRFSLAGGQYF.

The chain carries TRBV11-3 and TRBJ2-5, with a possible D match to TRBD1 (5 bases). Germline V CDR1 and CDR2: SGHNT, YENEEA. The ends were cut back, 4 bases at V and 3 bases at J, with 21 bases in the middle. The CDR3 is 17 residues long. CDR3 nucleotide sequence: TGTGCCAGCAGCTCCCACCTGCCCGTTAGGGGAAAAGAGACCCAGTACTTC. It is translated as CASSSHLPVRGKETQYF.